This T cell receptor beta chain appears in the sequencing data of a study of blood T cell repertoires in COVID-19. Study-level information: In each case, the material was cDNA or gDNA derived from T cells, B-cell-depleted T cells, or PBMCs.

The cohort comprised adults aged about 18 to 89 years residing in 20 to 25 US areas. The ends were cut back, 2 bases at V and 4 bases at J, with 8 bases in the middle. This CDR3 is 13 amino acids long. Germline CDR1 and CDR2: SGDLS and YYNGEE. As originally analysed: Amplification of reference gene primers provided the estimated nucleated cell counts. The repertoire was sequenced with immunoSEQ multiplex PCR; TCRdb's copy has only in-frame clones and lacks some. From that table come the V and J calls and clone size; the DNA was used to work out D and trimming. The repertoire holds fewer than 200,000 clones, with roughly 82% as singletons.

This sequence joins TRBV9 and TRBJ2-3; D remains unclear. Sequencing was carried out using PBMCs or T cells enriched from blood (not recorded which). The receptor was derived from a woman aged 55-70 years with acute COVID-19. CDR3 residues: CASSVELADTQYF. The CDR3 DNA is TGTGCCAGCAGCGTCGAACTGGCAGATACGCAGTATTTT. The complete variable domain, with remaining parts taken from reference TRBV9 and TRBJ2-3, reads DSGVTQTPKHLITATGQRVTLRCSPRSGDLSVYWYQQSLDQGLQFLIQYYNGEERAKGNILERFSAQQFPDLHSELNLSSLELGDSALYFCASSVELADTQYFGPGTRLTVL.